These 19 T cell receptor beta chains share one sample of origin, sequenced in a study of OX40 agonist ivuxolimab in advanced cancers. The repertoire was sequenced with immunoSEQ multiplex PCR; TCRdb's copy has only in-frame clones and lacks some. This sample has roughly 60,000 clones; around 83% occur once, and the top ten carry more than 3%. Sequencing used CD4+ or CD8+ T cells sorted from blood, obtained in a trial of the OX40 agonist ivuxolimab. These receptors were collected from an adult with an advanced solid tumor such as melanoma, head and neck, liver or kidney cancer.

The CDR3 region has the DNA TGTGCCAGCAGCTTAGTACGGAGTGGCGGGGAGCTGTTTTTT. This gives the protein CASSLVRSGGELFF. The chain joins TRBV11-1 to TRBJ2-2; D not resolved. CDR3 length: 14 residues. Deletions cut 1 base from V and 7 bases from J, with 10 bases between. Germline CDR1 and CDR2: SGHAT and FQDESV (reference sequence).

CDR3 coding DNA: TGCGCCAGCAGTCATTATCTAGCGGGGTCATCAGATACGCAGTATTTT. Its protein is CASSHYLAGSSDTQYF. The chain uses TRBV5-1 and TRBJ2-3, with TRBD2 matching over 9 bases. The length of the CDR3 is 16 residues. Germline CDR1 is SGHRS and CDR2 is YFSETQ. Trimming cost V 5 bases and J 4 bases; bases outside gene matches: 11.

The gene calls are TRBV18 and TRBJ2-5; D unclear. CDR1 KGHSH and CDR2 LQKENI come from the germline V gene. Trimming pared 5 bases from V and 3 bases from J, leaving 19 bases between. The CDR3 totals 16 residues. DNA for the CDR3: TGTGCCAGCTCAAAGTCCGCCGTAACAGCTGAAGAGACCCAGTACTTC. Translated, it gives CASSKSAVTAEETQYF.

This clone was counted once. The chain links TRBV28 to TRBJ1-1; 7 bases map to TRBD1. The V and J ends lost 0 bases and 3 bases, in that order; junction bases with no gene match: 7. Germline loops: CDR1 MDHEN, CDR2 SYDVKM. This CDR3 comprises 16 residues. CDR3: CASSLWAAGGHTEAFF. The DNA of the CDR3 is TGTGCCAGCAGTTTATGGGCGGCAGGGGGGCACACTGAAGCTTTCTTT.

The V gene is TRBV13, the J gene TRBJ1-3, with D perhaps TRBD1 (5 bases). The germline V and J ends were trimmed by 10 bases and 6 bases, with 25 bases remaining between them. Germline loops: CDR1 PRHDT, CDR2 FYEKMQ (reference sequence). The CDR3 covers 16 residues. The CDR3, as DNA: TGTGCCACCACCAGGGCTCAAGGGGCAGCGGAAAACACCATATATTTT. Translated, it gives CATTRAQGAAENTIYF.

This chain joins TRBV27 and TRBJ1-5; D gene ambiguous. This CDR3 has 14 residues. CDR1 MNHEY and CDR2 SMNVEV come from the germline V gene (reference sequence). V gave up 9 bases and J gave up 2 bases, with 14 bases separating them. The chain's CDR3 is CASGFPRGNQPQHF. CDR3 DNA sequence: TGTGCCAGTGGGTTTCCGAGGGGCAATCAGCCCCAGCATTTT.

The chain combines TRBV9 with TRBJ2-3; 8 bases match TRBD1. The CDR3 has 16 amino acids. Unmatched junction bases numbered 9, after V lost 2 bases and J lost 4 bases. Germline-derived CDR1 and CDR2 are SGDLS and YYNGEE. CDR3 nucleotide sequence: TGTGCCAGCAGCGTCCACCCAGGGGGCGGCGCAGATACGCAGTATTTT. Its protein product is CASSVHPGGGADTQYF.

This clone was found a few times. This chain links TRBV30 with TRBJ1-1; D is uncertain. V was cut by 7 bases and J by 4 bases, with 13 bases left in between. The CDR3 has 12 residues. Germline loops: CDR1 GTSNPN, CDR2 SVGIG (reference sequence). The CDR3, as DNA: TGTGCCTTGAACCGGGTGGGCACTGAAGCTTTCTTT. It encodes CALNRVGTEAFF. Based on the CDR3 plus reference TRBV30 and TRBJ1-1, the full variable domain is SQTIHQWPATLVQPVGSPLSLECTVEGTSNPNLYWYRQAAGRGLQLLFYSVGIGQISSEVPQNLSASRPQDRQFILSSKKLLLSDSGFYLCALNRVGTEAFFGQGTRLTVV.

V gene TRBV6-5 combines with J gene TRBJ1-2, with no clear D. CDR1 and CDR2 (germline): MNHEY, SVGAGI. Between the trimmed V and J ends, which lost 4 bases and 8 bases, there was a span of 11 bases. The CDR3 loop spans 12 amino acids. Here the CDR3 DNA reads TGTGCCAGCAGTTTGGCGGGGAACGGCTACACCTTC. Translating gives CASSLAGNGYTF.

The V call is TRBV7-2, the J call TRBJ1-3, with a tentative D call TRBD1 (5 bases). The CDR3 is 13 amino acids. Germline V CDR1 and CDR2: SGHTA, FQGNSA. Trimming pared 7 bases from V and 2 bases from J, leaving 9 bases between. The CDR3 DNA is TGTGCCAGCACCATGGGACCTGGAAACACCATATATTTT. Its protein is CASTMGPGNTIYF.

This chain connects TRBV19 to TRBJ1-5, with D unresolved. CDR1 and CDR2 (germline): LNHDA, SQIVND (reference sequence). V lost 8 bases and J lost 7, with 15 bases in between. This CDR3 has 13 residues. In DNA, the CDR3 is TGTGCCAGTGCCCCGGGTCCTCGGCAGCCCCAGCATTTT. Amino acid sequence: CASAPGPRQPQHF.

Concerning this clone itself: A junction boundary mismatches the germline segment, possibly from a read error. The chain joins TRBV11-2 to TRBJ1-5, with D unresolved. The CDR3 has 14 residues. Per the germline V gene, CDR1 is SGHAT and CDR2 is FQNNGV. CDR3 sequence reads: CAGSQEQIGQPQHF. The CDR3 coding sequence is TGTGCCGGCAGCCAAGAACAAATCGGTCAGCCCCAGCATTTT. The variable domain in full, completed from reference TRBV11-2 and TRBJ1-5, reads EAGVAQSPRYKIIEKRQSVAFWCNPISGHATLYWYQQILGQGPKLLIQFQNNGVVDDSQLPKDRFSAERLKGVDSTLKIQPAKLEDSAVYLCAGSQEQIGQPQHFGDGTRLSIL.

In DNA form, the CDR3 reads TGTGCCAGCAGCCCTAGAACTAGCGGGGGGCGGAGCACAGATACGCAGTATTTT. Protein: CASSPRTSGGRSTDTQYF. The chain carries TRBV4-2 and TRBJ2-3; 12 bases fit TRBD2. Germline-derived CDR1 and CDR2 are LGHNA and YNFKEQ. The CDR3 has 18 amino acids. With V trimmed by 4 bases and J by 0 bases, 8 bases remained unmatched.

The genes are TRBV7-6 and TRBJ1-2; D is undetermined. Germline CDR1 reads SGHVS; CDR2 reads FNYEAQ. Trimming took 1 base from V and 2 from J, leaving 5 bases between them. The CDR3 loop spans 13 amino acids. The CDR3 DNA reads TGTGCCAGCAGCTTAGATCAGAACTATGGCTACACCTTC. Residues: CASSLDQNYGYTF.

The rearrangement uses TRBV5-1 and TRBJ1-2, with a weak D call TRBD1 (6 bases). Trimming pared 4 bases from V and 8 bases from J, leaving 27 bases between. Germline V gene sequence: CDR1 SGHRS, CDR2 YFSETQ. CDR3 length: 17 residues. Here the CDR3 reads CASSVRLTGGISDGYTF. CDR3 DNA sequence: TGCGCCAGCAGCGTGAGGCTGACAGGTGGAATATCTGACGGCTACACCTTC.

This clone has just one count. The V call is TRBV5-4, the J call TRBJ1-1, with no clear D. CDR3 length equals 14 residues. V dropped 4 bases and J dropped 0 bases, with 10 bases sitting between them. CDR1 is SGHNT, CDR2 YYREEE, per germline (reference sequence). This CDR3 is CASSPASMNTEAFF. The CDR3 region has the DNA TGTGCCAGCAGCCCCGCCAGTATGAACACTGAAGCTTTCTTT.

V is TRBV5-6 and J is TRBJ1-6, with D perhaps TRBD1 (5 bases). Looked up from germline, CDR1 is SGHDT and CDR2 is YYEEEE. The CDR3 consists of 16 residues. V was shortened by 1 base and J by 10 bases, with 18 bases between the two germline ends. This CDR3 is CASSLRGTRVDSPLHF. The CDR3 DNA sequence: TGTGCCAGCAGCTTGAGAGGGACCCGAGTAGACTCACCCCTCCACTTT.

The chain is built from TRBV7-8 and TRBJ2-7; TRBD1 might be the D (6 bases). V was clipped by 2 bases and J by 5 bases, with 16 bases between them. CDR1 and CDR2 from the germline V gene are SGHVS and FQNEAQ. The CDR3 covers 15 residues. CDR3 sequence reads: CASSLLSQGLDEQYF. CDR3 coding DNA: TGTGCCAGCAGCTTACTCTCACAGGGTCTCGACGAGCAGTACTTC.

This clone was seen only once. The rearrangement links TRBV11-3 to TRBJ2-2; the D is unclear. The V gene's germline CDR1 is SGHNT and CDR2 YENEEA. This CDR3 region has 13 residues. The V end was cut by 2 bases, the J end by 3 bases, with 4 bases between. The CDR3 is CASSLYDTGELFF. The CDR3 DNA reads TGTGCCAGCAGCTTATACGACACCGGGGAGCTGTTTTTT.